Sequencing of this T cell receptor (beta chain) was carried out in a study of cytomegalovirus exposure and HLA in healthy donors. Study-level points and caveats: Later, an analysis showed that TCR beta chains associated with HLA were more clonally expanded than others that were equally common.

Primers: 60 Vbeta forward and 13 Jbeta reverse. Some clones are missing from TCRdb's copy, which holds only in-frame ones; the method was immunoSEQ multiplex PCR. Among roughly 80,000 clones listed, under 70% were seen once. Points on this clone: The antigen is unknown.

The clonotype comes from a woman aged 50 to 60 in good health and CMV-seropositive. Material: PBMCs.

CDR3 DNA sequence: TGCGCCAGCAGCCCCGGACAGCAGAGCTCTGGAAACACCATATATTTT. Residues: CASSPGQQSSGNTIYF. The chain couples TRBV4-1 to TRBJ1-3; TRBD1 is a possible D gene (6 bases). Per germline, CDR1 MGHRA and CDR2 YSYEKL. This CDR3 spans 16 amino acids. Trimming stripped 4 bases from V and 0 bases from J, with 13 bases between.